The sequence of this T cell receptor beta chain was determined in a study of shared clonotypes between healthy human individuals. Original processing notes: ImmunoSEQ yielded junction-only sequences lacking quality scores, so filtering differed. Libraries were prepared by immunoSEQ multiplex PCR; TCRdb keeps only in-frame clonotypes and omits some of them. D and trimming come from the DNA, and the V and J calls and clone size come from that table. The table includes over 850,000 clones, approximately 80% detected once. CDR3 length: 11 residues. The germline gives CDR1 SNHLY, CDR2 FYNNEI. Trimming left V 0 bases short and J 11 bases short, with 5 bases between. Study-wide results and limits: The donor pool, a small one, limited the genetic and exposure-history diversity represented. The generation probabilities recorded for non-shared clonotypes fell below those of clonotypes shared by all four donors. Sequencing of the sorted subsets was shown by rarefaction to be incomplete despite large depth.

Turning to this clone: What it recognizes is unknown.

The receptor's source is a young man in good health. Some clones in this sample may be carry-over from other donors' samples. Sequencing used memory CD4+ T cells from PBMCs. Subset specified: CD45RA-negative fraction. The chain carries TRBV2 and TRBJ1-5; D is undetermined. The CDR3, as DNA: TGTGCCAGCAGTGAAGCCGGCGCCCAGCATTTT. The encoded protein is CASSEAGAQHF. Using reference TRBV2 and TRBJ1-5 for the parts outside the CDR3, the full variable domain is EPEVTQTPSHQVTQMGQEVILRCVPISNHLYFYWYRQILGQKVEFLVSFYNNEISEKSEIFDDQFSVERPDGSNFTLKIRSTKLEDSAMYFCASSEAGAQHFGDGTRLSIL.